This T cell receptor (beta chain) appears in the sequencing data of a study of CD8 T cells in ankylosing spondylitis (dated by TCRdb to 2015 to 2018). A note on the overall study: The study profiled T cell receptor beta repertoires in healthy donors and ankylosing spondylitis patients to find disease-linked TCR variants. The whole study cohort included 95 to 130 healthy donors and roughly 24 ankylosing spondylitis patients. Peripheral blood was sampled, and synovial fluid was also collected from ankylosing spondylitis patients. Points the paper makes about the study in general: The disease-linked clones were reported as significantly enriched in matched synovial fluid samples from ankylosing spondylitis patients. In peripheral blood, the disease-linked clones were found at relatively low frequencies and had a CD8+ phenotype. A TCR beta motif made up of under ten highly homologous amino acid variants appeared to be characteristic of blood from ankylosing spondylitis patients. Some motif variants had previously been reported in the synovial fluid and blood of reactive arthritis patients, which suggests shared mechanisms of disease initiation.

The CDR3 sequence holds 12 residues, the cysteine and phenylalanine included. Just the 36-base CDR3 DNA is kept, in frame starting at base 1. V lost 8 bases and J lost 3 bases; the stretch between them is 9 bases long. The germline V gene provides CDR1 MNHEY and CDR2 SVGAGI. The data were produced on an Illumina HiSeq 2500. Quantitative 5'-RACE with molecular barcodes was the method used to prepare the TCR beta libraries. The paper's data handling went like this. Disease-linked TCR variants were identified with a new computational method built on a probabilistic model of VDJ rearrangement. Clones were called with MiXCR by TCRdb after fastp trimmed the public reads at Q25, and only in-frame beta chains were retained. Identical CDR3 protein sequences are pooled into one entry, listed with their most common genes and DNA. TCRdb's processing, not the authors' own work, is the source of the V and J calls. This sample has some 250,000 distinct CDR3 sequences in its table, and roughly a quarter of those were observed once. The ten largest clones take up around 0.58% of the sample.

This clonotype occurred many times. Its antigen target is currently unknown. No clone much larger than this one lies a single base away; base qualities are absent. The sequence came from a male donor with ankylosing spondylitis or in good health (not recorded which). The sample taken for sequencing was blood, either unsorted or a sorted T cell fraction (not recorded which). Recombination joined TRBV6-5 with TRBJ2-3, with no D gene named confidently. This receptor carries the CDR3 CASGVRTDTQYF. DNA sequence: TGTGCCAGCGGGGTCAGGACAGATACGCAGTATTTT.